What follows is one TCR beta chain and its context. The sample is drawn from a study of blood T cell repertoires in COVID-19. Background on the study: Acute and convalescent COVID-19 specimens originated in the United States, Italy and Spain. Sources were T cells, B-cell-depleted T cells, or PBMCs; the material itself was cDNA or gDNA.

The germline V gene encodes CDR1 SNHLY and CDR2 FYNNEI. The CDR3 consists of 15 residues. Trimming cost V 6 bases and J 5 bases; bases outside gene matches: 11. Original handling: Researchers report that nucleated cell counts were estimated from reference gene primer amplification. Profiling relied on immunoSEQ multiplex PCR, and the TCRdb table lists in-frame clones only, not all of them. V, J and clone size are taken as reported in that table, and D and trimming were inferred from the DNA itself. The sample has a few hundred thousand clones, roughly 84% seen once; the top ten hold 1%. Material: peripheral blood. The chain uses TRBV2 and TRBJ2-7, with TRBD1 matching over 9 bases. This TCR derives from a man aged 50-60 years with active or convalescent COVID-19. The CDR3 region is CASRSPGTGSNEQYF. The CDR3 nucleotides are TGTGCCAGCAGGTCCCCCGGGACAGGGAGTAACGAGCAGTACTTC.